What follows is one T cell receptor beta chain and its context. Its binding antigen is unknown. Base quality data are lacking; no much larger clone is found one base away. The cysteine opens and the phenylalanine closes a CDR3 of 16 amino acids. The retained sequence is limited to the CDR3, 48 bases, with the frame set at the first base. From the germline V gene, CDR1 is SGDLS and CDR2 is YYNGEE. The trim is 0 bases for V and 2 bases for J, with a gap of 14 bases between the germline ends. Ficoll-Paque density gradient centrifugation was used to isolate PBMCs. This record comes from a study of T-cell memory formation after mild COVID-19 (dated by TCRdb to the early 2020s). Regarding the complete study: TCR sequence clusters from the two donors were largely donor specific. T-cell clones expanding and contracting after mild COVID-19 in a couple of donors were tracked by longitudinal TCRalpha and TCRbeta repertoire sequencing. The cohort was made up of two young adult volunteers, one female and one male, who were previously healthy. On the study overall, not on this receptor specifically: Contracting CD4+ clones appeared mostly in the CM and EM memory subsets, whereas CD8+ clones were enriched in EMRA. Balanced CD4/CD8 phenotypes were observed for clones contracting from day 15 to 85, whereas a bias towards CD4+ was observed for a second wave of clones expanding from day 15 to 37. Whether the second-wave clones peaking on day 37 were SARS-CoV-2 specific was not confirmed. Only a couple of mild cases were covered in the study, and larger cohorts including severe cases with pre-infection samples were considered necessary. Some responding clones were detected in pre-infection memory, which suggested that pre-existing cross-reactive memory T cells had joined the SARS-CoV-2 response.

The sequencing machine was an Illumina NovaSeq 6000. TCRalpha and TCRbeta cDNA libraries were constructed by 5'RACE with constant-segment primers, with sample barcodes and unique molecular identifiers being introduced. RNA was extracted from every sample with Trizol reagent. Library amplification was performed in two PCR steps, and a second sample barcode and Illumina TruSeq adapters were introduced in the second step. Sequencing of libraries was performed on an Illumina NovaSeq with 2 x 150 bp paired-end reads. The original pipeline was this. With migec v1.2.7, reads were demultiplexed and then collapsed into UMI-guided consensus sequences. Using mixcr v2.1.11, UMI consensuses were aligned to TRA and TRB V and J templates and then assembled into clonotypes. A clonotype was counted as expanded or contracted only when both edgeR and NoisET called the clonotype significant, with the noise models trained on biological replicates. For edgeR calls, a false discovery rate-adjusted p below 0.01 and a log2 fold-change threshold of 1 were applied. As an exploratory analysis of dynamics, max-normalized trajectories of the 1000 most abundant clonotypes were examined with PCA combined with hierarchical clustering. Separately sequenced CD4+ and CD8+ repertoires were used to assign a CD4 or CD8 phenotype to each responding clone. The raw public data were reprocessed by TCRdb itself: fastp quality trimming at Q25, MiXCR clonotype calling, in-frame beta chains only. All rows with the same CDR3 protein become a single entry with the most common DNA and genes. It is TCRdb's table, rather than the study itself, that gives the V and J calls and clone size. The sample has about half a million distinct CDR3 sequences on record, over 15% of them singletons. The ten top clones hold about 12% of the sample.

Input material: PBMCs or a T cell subset sorted from them (not recorded which). This chain is built from TRBV9 and TRBJ1-2, and TRBD1 may be the D gene, going by 6 matching bases. The TCR originated in an adult woman who had mild COVID-19 (a few samples of this study predate the infection). The sample titles of this study are shuffled in the database, so cell type and time point are left out; the donor was told from shared clones. The encoded CDR3 is CASSVEAGAPNYGYTF. In nucleotide form, the sequence is TGTGCCAGCAGCGTAGAGGCGGGGGCCCCGAACTATGGCTACACCTTC.